The subject of this entry is one T cell receptor (beta chain). The data are from a study of OX40 agonist ivuxolimab in advanced cancers. Only in-frame clones appear in the TCRdb table, and some are missing; sequencing was by immunoSEQ multiplex PCR. Here the sample spans roughly 75,000 clones, approximately 86% being singletons. The CDR3 runs 15 residues. Germline V gene data show CDR1 as LNHDA and CDR2 as SQIVND (reference sequence). Trimming cost V 8 bases and J 7 bases; bases outside gene matches: 5. The chain recombines TRBV19 with TRBJ2-1; 16 bases match TRBD2. The origin of this receptor is an adult with an advanced solid tumor such as melanoma, head and neck, liver or kidney cancer. This material consisted of CD4+ or CD8+ T cells sorted from blood, taken in a trial of the OX40 agonist ivuxolimab. CDR3 sequence reads: CASGTSGRGLNEQFF. The CDR3 DNA reads TGTGCCAGTGGGACTAGCGGGAGGGGCTTAAATGAGCAGTTCTTC.